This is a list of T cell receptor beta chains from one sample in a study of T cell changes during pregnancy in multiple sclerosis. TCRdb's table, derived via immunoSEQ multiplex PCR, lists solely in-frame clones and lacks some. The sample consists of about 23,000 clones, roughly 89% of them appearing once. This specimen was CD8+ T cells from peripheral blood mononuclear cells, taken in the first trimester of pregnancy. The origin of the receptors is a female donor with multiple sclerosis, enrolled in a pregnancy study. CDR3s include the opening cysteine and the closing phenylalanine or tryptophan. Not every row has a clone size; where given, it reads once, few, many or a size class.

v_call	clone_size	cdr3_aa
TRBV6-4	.	CASSVAGGADTQYF
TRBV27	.	CASSLSPTGRYEQYF
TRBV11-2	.	CASEGETTNTGELFF
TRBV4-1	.	CASSQVGTSGRDEQFF
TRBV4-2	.	CASSQDPSGSSNEQFF
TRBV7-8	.	CASSLGAGSLPRNEQFF
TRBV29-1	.	CSVGKLTSGSIEQFF
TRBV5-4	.	CASSPGSLLLFF
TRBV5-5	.	CASSSWTGEGSGNTIYF
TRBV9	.	CASSDSGRVDEQFF
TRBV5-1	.	CASSLAVGEVGNEQFF
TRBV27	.	CASSLFPGLSTGELFF
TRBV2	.	CATYGTSYTGELFF
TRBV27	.	CASSLSSGSYNEQFF
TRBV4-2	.	CASSQDLEENEQFF
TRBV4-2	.	CASSQDRDSWNTIYF
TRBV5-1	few	CASSLGGSMGNEQFF
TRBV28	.	CASRIEGESQPQHF
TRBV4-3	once	CASSQDSSGLLGYTF
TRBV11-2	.	CASSPRTSLETQYF
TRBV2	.	CASSEGRGTTYNEQFF
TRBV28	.	CASSNRLAGGNEQFF
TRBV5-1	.	CASSFGTDYGYTF
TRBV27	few	CASSAFTGGNNYGYTF
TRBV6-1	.	CASTREGADNSPLHF
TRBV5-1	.	CASSKPSGRDEQFF
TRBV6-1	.	CASSEARLAGAAKNIQYF
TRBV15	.	CATSGRDSIYNEQFF
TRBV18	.	CASSPLSGLSYNEQFF
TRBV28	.	CASSPSDMNTEAFF
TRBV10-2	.	CASSESTADTQYF
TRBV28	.	CASSFGPSGAMTGELFF
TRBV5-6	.	CASSLPLAAGANTEAFF
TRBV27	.	CASSLSRDSEAFF
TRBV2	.	CASMGDPLAGGPERDTQYF
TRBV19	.	CASSFLTATNEKLFF
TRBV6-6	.	CASSYSSRGSQETQYF
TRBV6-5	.	CASWASGRRETQYF
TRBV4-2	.	CASSQDNLASEQFF
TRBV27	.	CASKPRLAGAHEQYF
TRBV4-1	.	CASSQVFALGREQYF
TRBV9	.	CASSAGGIGELFF
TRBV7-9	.	CASSSSDSYEQYF
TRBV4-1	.	CASSQVSSSLTNEQFF
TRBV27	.	CASSPGTSGGAEQYF
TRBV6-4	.	CASSEREVDTQYF